The 13 T cell receptor beta chains below come from one sample, sequenced in a study of T cell repertoires in cytomegalovirus infection. A single record per CDR3 protein comes from TCRdb applying MiXCR to the reads. The sample holds about 740,000 distinct CDR3 sequences, around 31% seen once. For these receptors, no antigen is known. Sequences were derived from cultured PBMCs, sampled from culture after CMV antigen stimulation. The receptors were gathered from a human donor in good health (CMV status not recorded). Some clones in this sample may be carry-over from other donors' samples.

V gene TRBV2 combines with J gene TRBJ2-2; D gene ambiguous. The CDR3 sequence is 13 residues long. Germline CDR1 is SNHLY and CDR2 is FYNNEI. Trimming pared 7 bases from V and 3 bases from J, leaving 9 bases between. CDR3 coding DNA: TGTGCCAGCAAACCTTCGTACACCGGGGAGCTGTTTTTT. It translates to CASKPSYTGELFF.

The chain combines TRBV28 with TRBJ2-3; TRBD2 matches 7 bases. V lost 7 bases, J lost 5 bases, and 9 bases stayed unmatched. Looked up from germline, CDR1 is MDHEN and CDR2 is SYDVKM. The CDR3 extends over 14 amino acids. The DNA for the CDR3 is TGTGCCAGCATCCAAGCGGGGAGTGGAGATACGCAGTATTTT. This encodes CASIQAGSGDTQYF.

This clonotype has just a few counts. V usage is TRBV7-9 and J usage is TRBJ1-2; 9 bases fit TRBD1. Germline V CDR1 and CDR2: SEHNR, FQNEAQ (reference sequence). The CDR3 runs 18 residues. The ends lost 4 bases at V and 0 bases at J; junction bases unmatched: 12. The CDR3 sequence is CASSSPGTGSPTNYGYTF. The DNA for the CDR3 is TGTGCCAGCAGCTCCCCCGGGACAGGGTCACCAACTAACTATGGCTACACCTTC.

This clonotype was seen a few times. This chain uses TRBV11-2 with TRBJ1-1; D remains unclear. Germline V lookup: CDR1 SGHAT, CDR2 FQNNGV. V gave up 1 base and J gave up 5 bases, with 5 bases separating them. There are 12 residues in the CDR3. CDR3 loop: CASSLVQTEAFF. The DNA of the CDR3 is TGTGCCAGCAGCTTAGTACAGACTGAAGCTTTCTTT.

This clonotype occurred a few times. The chain links TRBV6-5 to TRBJ1-2; 8 bases are a match to TRBD1. Trimming at V came to 7 bases and at J to 3 bases, leaving 7 bases not matched to a gene. The germline V gene encodes CDR1 MNHEY and CDR2 SVGAGI. The CDR3 runs to 14 residues. CDR3 protein: CASNDRGLDYGYTF. The CDR3 DNA is TGTGCCAGCAATGACAGGGGCCTTGACTATGGCTACACCTTC.

This clonotype has only a few counts. The V call is TRBV7-6, the J call TRBJ2-3; a weak D match, TRBD2 (5 bases). The CDR3 is made up of 14 amino acids. Germline V CDR1 and CDR2: SGHVS, FNYEAQ. V gave up 5 bases and J gave up 8 bases, with 17 bases separating them. In DNA, the CDR3 is TGTGCCAGCAGCCCGAGACGGAGCGGCGGTACGCAGTATTTT. It is translated as CASSPRRSGGTQYF.

V usage is TRBV18 and J usage is TRBJ1-1, with 9 bases identical to TRBD1. Germline CDR1 is KGHSH and CDR2 is LQKENI. CDR3 length equals 14 residues. Germline trimming cut 2 bases from V and 4 bases from J; bases unmatched to any gene: 2. CDR3 amino acids: CASSPGTGITEAFF. In DNA form, the CDR3 reads TGTGCCAGCTCACCAGGGACAGGGATCACTGAAGCTTTCTTT.

This clonotype was observed a handful of times. V usage is TRBV4-3 and J usage is TRBJ2-1; weak D call: TRBD2 (5 bases). With 0 bases removed from V and 0 bases from J, the gap between germline ends came to 6 bases. The germline gives CDR1 LGHNA, CDR2 YSLEER. This CDR3 has 15 amino acids. The CDR3 loop reads CASSQEAASYNEQFF. CDR3 sequence (DNA): TGCGCCAGCAGCCAAGAAGCGGCCTCCTACAATGAGCAGTTCTTC.

The rearrangement uses TRBV4-1 and TRBJ2-1; D gene uncertain. This CDR3 is built from 17 residues. Germline CDR1 MGHRA, CDR2 YSYEKL. With 5 bases removed from V and 6 bases from J, the gap between germline ends came to 23 bases. CDR3 nucleotide sequence: TGCGCCAGCAGCTCCAAGGCGGAACCCGGTTTTCCCAATGAGCAGTTCTTC. Translating it yields CASSSKAEPGFPNEQFF.

This clonotype was seen more than once but under ten times. This chain joins TRBV12-3 or TRBV12-4 and TRBJ2-5; no clear D. This CDR3 is 14 amino acids long. Between the trimmed V and J ends, which lost 9 bases and 5 bases, there was a span of 19 bases. The CDR3 DNA follows: TGTGCCAGTGGCCGCAACCCCTGGCGGGAGACCCAGTACTTC. Translating gives CASGRNPWRETQYF.

This clonotype was detected many times. This chain uses TRBV7-2 with TRBJ1-1, with D possibly TRBD1 on 5 matching bases. Germline CDR1 reads SGHTA; CDR2 reads FQGNSA. Trimming shortened V by 6 bases and J by 4 bases, and 9 bases separated the two germline ends. The CDR3 length is 12 residues. The CDR3 sequence: CASRAGGTEAFF. The CDR3 nucleotides are TGTGCCAGCAGGGCCGGGGGCACTGAAGCTTTCTTT.

This clonotype was seen more than once but under ten times. The chain joins TRBV15 to TRBJ2-1; D unresolved. Per germline, CDR1 LNHNV and CDR2 YYDKDF (reference sequence). This CDR3 is built from 12 residues. Trimming stripped 1 base from V and 7 bases from J, with 5 bases between. CDR3 sequence: CATSRARNEQFF. CDR3 coding DNA: TGTGCCACCAGCAGAGCCCGGAATGAGCAGTTCTTC.

This clonotype was observed a few times. The rearrangement links TRBV28 to TRBJ1-5; no firm D call. Trimming took off 1 base at V and 9 bases at J, with 4 bases between the two ends. CDR1 and CDR2 (germline): MDHEN, SYDVKM. CDR3 length equals 11 residues. The CDR3: CASSLSTPQHF. Here the CDR3 DNA reads TGTGCCAGCAGTTTATCCACGCCCCAGCATTTT.